The 7 T cell receptor beta chains listed next were all sequenced from one sample in a study of cytomegalovirus exposure and HLA in healthy donors. With 60 Vbeta and 13 Jbeta primers, the PCR was carried out. Produced via immunoSEQ multiplex PCR; TCRdb's table is partial and in-frame only. The data show under 200,000 clones, about 77% seen once. The sequenced sample consisted of PBMCs. The origin of the receptors is a man younger than 45 in good health and CMV-seronegative.

In regard to this clone: Other nucleotide sequences from this sample produce the same CDR3. The chain combines TRBV5-4 with TRBJ1-1; D uncertain. The germline V gene encodes CDR1 SGHNT and CDR2 YYREEE (reference sequence). This CDR3 is 13 amino acids long. The ends were cut back, 0 bases at V and 1 base at J, with 4 bases in the middle. The CDR3 coding sequence is TGTGCCAGCAGCTTGGACTGGAACACTGAAGCTTTCTTT. Translated, it gives CASSLDWNTEAFF.

The J gene is TRBJ2-3, the V gene TRBV7-2; D possibly corresponds to TRBD1 (5 bases). The CDR3 contains 14 residues. In germline, CDR1 is SGHTA, CDR2 FQGNSA. V was cut by 7 bases and J by 5 bases, with 16 bases left in between. In DNA, the CDR3 is TGTGCCAGCACCCCCCGGATTCAGGGAGATACGCAGTATTTT. Protein product: CASTPRIQGDTQYF.

V and J are TRBV19 and TRBJ1-2; 7 nucleotides agree with TRBD1. Looked up from germline, CDR1 is LNHDA and CDR2 is SQIVND (reference sequence). V lost 4 bases and J lost 2; bases outside the gene matches: 1. The CDR3 is 13 amino acids. CDR3: CASSRQGNYGYTF. For the CDR3, the DNA is TGTGCCAGTAGTAGACAGGGAAACTATGGCTACACCTTC.

The chain links TRBV18 to TRBJ1-2, with TRBD1 matching 7 bases. The germline CDR1 and CDR2 sequences are KGHSH and LQKENI. This CDR3 contains 16 residues. The trim removed 3 bases at V and 2 bases at J, leaving 9 bases unmatched. The CDR3 DNA is TGTGCCAGCTCACCGGCTCAGGACAGGCCAAACTATGGCTACACCTTC. It codes for CASSPAQDRPNYGYTF.

The rearrangement uses TRBV28 and TRBJ1-5, with no clear D. The germline gives CDR1 MDHEN, CDR2 SYDVKM. V lost 6 bases to trimming and J lost 5 bases, with 23 bases between them. This CDR3 has 17 amino acids. CDR3 DNA: TGTGCCAGCAGCTCTGCGGGAGTGGAAGAAGGGTATCAGCCCCAGCATTTT. It specifies CASSSAGVEEGYQPQHF. The full variable domain, completed using reference TRBV28 and TRBJ1-5, is DVKVTQSSRYLVKRTGEKVFLECVQDMDHENMFWYRQDPGLGLRLIYFSYDVKMKEKGDIPEGYSVSREKKERFSLILESASTNQTSMYLCASSSAGVEEGYQPQHFGDGTRLSIL.

This chain uses TRBV9 with TRBJ1-2; TRBD1 agrees at 8 bases. The CDR3 sequence is 13 residues long. V shed 3 bases and J 8 bases; nucleotides not matched to a gene: 6. Looked up from germline, CDR1 is SGDLS and CDR2 is YYNGEE. This CDR3 reads CASSATGARGYTF. The CDR3, as DNA: TGTGCCAGCAGCGCGACAGGGGCAAGAGGCTACACCTTC.

CDR3 sequence: CASSLRQADTQYF. DNA for the CDR3: TGTGCCAGCAGCTTACGGCAGGCAGATACGCAGTATTTT. The chain recombines TRBV7-2 with TRBJ2-3; no reliable D call. V was shortened by 2 bases and J by 4 bases, with 7 bases between the two germline ends. CDR3 length: 13 residues. Germline CDR1 is SGHTA and CDR2 is FQGNSA.